Each of the 31 T cell receptor beta chains below was sequenced from the same sample in a study of early stage breast cancer tumors. Assay: immunoSEQ multiplex PCR; the TCRdb copy retains only in-frame clones and omits some. The sample includes about 31,000 clones, roughly 77% of them seen just once. Sequencing was performed on blood. The receptors derive from a person aged 40-50 years with breast cancer.

V is TRBV30 and J is TRBJ1-1; D unclear. This CDR3 is built from 14 residues. Trimming shortened V by 3 bases and J by 3 bases, and 14 bases separated the two germline ends. Germline CDR1 GTSNPN, CDR2 SVGIG (reference sequence). The CDR3 reads CAWSRPRWDTEAFF. CDR3 in DNA: TGTGCCTGGAGCCGTCCCAGGTGGGACACTGAAGCTTTCTTT.

The DNA of the CDR3 is TGTGCCAGCCGTGGGGCACAAACAGGGGGCGCCGCGTATAGCAATCAGCCCCAGCATTTT. Translation: CASRGAQTGGAAYSNQPQHF. The rearrangement uses TRBV19 and TRBJ1-5, with 9 positions matching TRBD1. Looked up from germline, CDR1 is LNHDA and CDR2 is SQIVND (reference sequence). The CDR3 is 20 residues long. V lost 9 bases and J lost 0; bases outside the gene matches: 21.

The rearrangement joins TRBV7-3 to TRBJ2-2; D possibly corresponds to TRBD1 (6 bases). There are 15 residues in the CDR3. In germline, CDR1 is SGHTA, CDR2 FQGTGA. Trimming removed 5 bases from V and 1 base from J, with 11 bases in between. Here the CDR3 DNA reads TGTGCCAGCAGCCCGGACAGATGGAACACCGGGGAGCTGTTTTTT. This encodes CASSPDRWNTGELFF.

This clone was recorded a few times. The chain combines TRBV28 with TRBJ1-2; TRBD1 matches at 7 bases. CDR1 and CDR2 from the germline V gene are MDHEN and SYDVKM. V lost 4 bases to trimming and J lost 8 bases; unmatched junction nucleotides: 10. The CDR3 is 14 residues long. The CDR3 DNA sequence: TGTGCCAGCAGTTCCCCTGACAGGGTTGACGGCTACACCTTC. Protein: CASSSPDRVDGYTF.

The chain combines TRBV2 with TRBJ2-1; D ambiguous. The CDR3 is 13 amino acids. Germline V CDR1 and CDR2: SNHLY, FYNNEI. V lost 4 bases and J lost 5, with 9 bases in between. The CDR3: CASSAARHNEQFF. The CDR3 region has the DNA TGTGCCAGCAGTGCCGCCAGGCACAATGAGCAGTTCTTC.

This clone has just one count. This chain connects TRBV5-6 to TRBJ2-5, with D unclear. V was trimmed by 3 bases and J by 5 bases, leaving 14 bases between them. The CDR3 is made up of 14 amino acids. Germline V gene data show CDR1 as SGHDT and CDR2 as YYEEEE. CDR3 sequence reads: CASSSPLLSETQYF. The CDR3 nucleotides are TGTGCCAGCAGCTCCCCCCTCCTCTCGGAGACCCAGTACTTC. The full variable domain, completed using reference TRBV5-6 and TRBJ2-5, is DAGVTQSPTHLIKTRGQQVTLRCSPKSGHDTVSWYQQALGQGPQFIFQYYEEEERQRGNFPDRFSGHQFPNYSSELNVNALLLGDSALYLCASSSPLLSETQYFGPGTRLLVL.

This chain joins TRBV6-5 and TRBJ2-3; 9 nucleotides line up with TRBD2. Germline CDR1 is MNHEY and CDR2 is SVGAGI. Losses at the gene ends were 6 bases for V and 4 bases for J; bases not matched to a gene: 2. The length of the CDR3 is 13 residues. In DNA, the CDR3 is TGTGCCAGCAGCCAGCGGGAGGCAGATACGCAGTATTTT. It translates to CASSQREADTQYF.

The chain has TRBV29-1 and TRBJ2-3; a weak D match, TRBD1 (6 bases). The CDR3 spans 13 residues. CDR1 and CDR2 from the germline V gene are SQVTM and ANQGSEA. V lost 7 bases, J lost 0 bases, and 11 bases lay in between. CDR3 DNA: TGCAGCGCTGGTAGGGGGAGCACAGATACGCAGTATTTT. This gives the protein CSAGRGSTDTQYF.

This chain joins TRBV11-3 and TRBJ1-5; D possibly corresponds to TRBD1 (5 bases). Deletions cut 6 bases from V and 0 bases from J, with 15 bases between. The CDR3 is 16 amino acids. Germline V gives CDR1 SGHNT, CDR2 YENEEA. CDR3 sequence: CASSHQEGYSNQPQHF. CDR3 DNA: TGTGCCAGCAGTCACCAGGAGGGGTATAGCAATCAGCCCCAGCATTTT. Looking up the rest from reference TRBV11-3 and TRBJ1-5 gives the full variable domain: EAGVVQSPRYKIIEKKQPVAFWCNPISGHNTLYWYLQNLGQGPELLIRYENEEAVDDSQLPKDRFSAERLKGVDSTLKIQPAELGDSAVYLCASSHQEGYSNQPQHFGDGTRLSIL.

The chain carries TRBV19 and TRBJ2-1; 7 bases line up with TRBD2. The CDR3 totals 15 residues. Germline trimming cut 7 bases from V and 1 base from J; bases unmatched to any gene: 7. Germline CDR1 is LNHDA and CDR2 is SQIVND (reference sequence). Written as DNA, the CDR3 is TGTGCCAGTACCCGGAGCGGGGCATCCTACAATGAGCAGTTCTTC. Amino acid sequence: CASTRSGASYNEQFF.

Only one count was recorded for this clone. This chain links TRBV5-5 with TRBJ2-3; 7 bases are a match to TRBD1. With 4 bases clipped from V and 3 bases from J, the junction kept 11 bases outside the gene matches. The length of the CDR3 is 16 residues. Germline values: CDR1 SGHKS, CDR2 YYEKEE (reference sequence). CDR3 nucleotide sequence: TGTGCCAGCAGCGCCAGACAGGGTGGAGTTACAGATACGCAGTATTTT. Amino acids: CASSARQGGVTDTQYF.

This chain joins TRBV29-1 and TRBJ2-3; D gene unclear. The CDR3 spans 14 residues. Trimming pared 4 bases from V and 2 bases from J, leaving 13 bases between. CDR1 is SQVTM and CDR2 is ANQGSEA in the germline V gene. Written as DNA, the CDR3 is TGCAGCGTTGTACCGCCTCTGGCCACAGATACGCAGTATTTT. Protein sequence: CSVVPPLATDTQYF.

The V and J genes are TRBV2 and TRBJ1-2; possibly TRBD1 for D (5 bases). V was cut by 6 bases and J by 3 bases, with 8 bases left in between. Germline-derived CDR1 and CDR2 are SNHLY and FYNNEI. The CDR3 spans 12 residues. The CDR3 nucleotides read TGTGCCAGCAGGTGGGGGGACTATGGCTACACCTTC. It specifies CASRWGDYGYTF.

The chain carries TRBV28 and TRBJ2-5; no reliable D call. V dropped 5 bases and J dropped 0 bases, with 19 bases sitting between them. The CDR3 has 17 residues. The germline CDR1 and CDR2 sequences are MDHEN and SYDVKM. The CDR3 region is CASSPTASFYYQETQYF. Here the CDR3 DNA reads TGTGCCAGCAGTCCAACTGCGTCTTTTTATTACCAAGAGACCCAGTACTTC.

The J gene is TRBJ2-3, the V gene TRBV18; the D gene could be TRBD1 or TRBD2 (5 bases each). From germline, CDR1 is KGHSH and CDR2 LQKENI. V shed 3 bases and J shed 8 bases, with 18 bases lying between them. The CDR3 is 15 residues long. The CDR3 loop reads CASSPGDTPGRTQYF. As DNA, the CDR3 is TGTGCCAGCTCACCGGGGGATACACCAGGGCGTACGCAGTATTTT.

The J gene is TRBJ2-1, the V gene TRBV7-3, with D possibly TRBD2 on 5 matching bases. The CDR3 has 13 residues. The germline CDR1 and CDR2 sequences are SGHTA and FQGTGA. V was clipped by 5 bases and J by 5 bases, with 10 bases between them. The CDR3 DNA reads TGTGCCAGCAGCCCCCCCGGGGACAATGAGCAGTTCTTC. Residues: CASSPPGDNEQFF.

This chain joins TRBV7-3 and TRBJ2-6; D unclear. This CDR3 is built from 15 residues. Germline CDR1 reads SGHTA; CDR2 reads FQGTGA. The V and J ends lost 0 bases and 4 bases respectively, with 7 bases between them. The CDR3 nucleotides are TGTGCCAGCAGCTTAACAGGGTCCGGGGCCAACGTCCTGACTTTC. Translation: CASSLTGSGANVLTF.

This clone was picked up one time. V usage is TRBV19 and J usage is TRBJ1-2; D remains ambiguous. There are 16 residues in the CDR3. Trimming left V 6 bases short and J 0 bases short, with 17 bases between. The germline V gene has CDR1 LNHDA and CDR2 SQIVND (reference sequence). The CDR3 sequence: CASSKMNSPSNYGYTF. The CDR3 DNA follows: TGTGCCAGTAGCAAGATGAACAGCCCCTCTAACTATGGCTACACCTTC.

The J gene is TRBJ2-5, the V gene TRBV2; 9 bases match TRBD1. Germline values: CDR1 SNHLY, CDR2 FYNNEI. This CDR3 comprises 13 residues. The trim removed 8 bases at V and 2 bases at J, leaving 3 bases unmatched. The CDR3 sequence: CASSGTGQETQYF. CDR3 nucleotides: TGTGCCAGCTCCGGGACAGGGCAAGAGACCCAGTACTTC.

The chain employs TRBV5-8 and TRBJ2-3; TRBD2 is a possible D gene (6 bases). V was clipped by 3 bases and J by 6 bases, with 17 bases between them. Looked up from germline, CDR1 is SGHTS and CDR2 is YDEGEE. CDR3 size: 15 residues. The CDR3 here is CASSSGGAVGDTQYF. In DNA form, the CDR3 reads TGTGCCAGCAGCTCCGGGGGTGCCGTTGGGGATACGCAGTATTTT.

This clone was counted between two and nine times. The rearrangement uses TRBV10-3 and TRBJ2-2; 10 nucleotides line up with TRBD2. The germline V gene encodes CDR1 ENHRY and CDR2 SYGVKD. The CDR3 totals 15 residues. V trimming: 10 bases; J trimming: 0 bases; junction bases outside the gene matches: 5. As DNA, the CDR3 is TGTGCCAGCGGACTAGCGGAGACGAACACCGGGGAGCTGTTTTTT. It is translated as CASGLAETNTGELFF.

The chain is built from TRBV2 and TRBJ2-1; the D gene is possibly TRBD1 (6 bases). The ends were cut back, 7 bases at V and 2 bases at J, with 15 bases in the middle. The V gene's germline CDR1 is SNHLY and CDR2 FYNNEI. CDR3 length: 15 amino acids. The DNA of the CDR3 is TGTGCCAGCACCGGAGTAGGGGGAACCTACAATGAGCAGTTCTTC. It encodes CASTGVGGTYNEQFF.

The chain joins TRBV7-2 to TRBJ2-1, with 8 bases aligning to TRBD2. This CDR3 region has 14 residues. CDR1 and CDR2 (germline): SGHTA, FQGNSA. The V and J ends lost 1 base and 10 bases, in that order; junction bases with no gene match: 6. This CDR3 reads CASSLVPSGPEQFF. The CDR3 DNA reads as TGTGCCAGCAGCTTAGTTCCTAGCGGGCCAGAGCAGTTCTTC.

This chain uses TRBV18 with TRBJ2-1; D not certain. The CDR3 runs 16 residues. V lost 0 bases, J lost 6 bases, and 15 bases lay in between. Germline V gene lookup returns CDR1 KGHSH and CDR2 LQKENI. CDR3 loop: CASSPPAIVVFNEQFF. In DNA form, the CDR3 reads TGTGCCAGCTCACCACCGGCGATAGTAGTCTTCAATGAGCAGTTCTTC.

This clone came up a few times. The chain has TRBV18 and TRBJ1-5, with D possibly matching TRBD1 (5 bases). The V and J ends lost 4 bases and 9 bases respectively, with 22 bases between them. From germline, CDR1 is KGHSH and CDR2 LQKENI. CDR3 length equals 16 residues. The CDR3 here is CASSQGLGPEHGPQHF. The CDR3 coding sequence is TGTGCCAGCTCACAAGGATTGGGACCAGAGCATGGGCCCCAGCATTTT.

The J gene is TRBJ2-4, the V gene TRBV30; tentative D call: TRBD1 (5 bases). The V end lost 2 bases, the J end lost 8 bases, and 7 bases lay between the germline ends. CDR1 GTSNPN and CDR2 SVGIG come from the germline V gene (reference sequence). The CDR3 is 11 amino acids. The DNA of the CDR3 is TGTGCCTGGAGTACAGGAGACATTCAGTACTTC. Amino acids: CAWSTGDIQYF.

The chain links TRBV18 to TRBJ1-3; D not resolved. This CDR3 has 13 amino acids. Trimming took off 5 bases at V and 7 bases at J, with 12 bases between the two ends. Germline-derived CDR1 and CDR2 are KGHSH and LQKENI. CDR3 sequence: CASSSGPRNTIYF. As DNA, the CDR3 is TGTGCCAGCTCAAGCGGCCCCCGGAACACCATATATTTT.

This clone appeared a single time. This chain joins TRBV7-9 and TRBJ2-1; possible D gene TRBD2, 5 bases. The V and J ends lost 5 bases and 9 bases respectively, with 14 bases between them. CDR1 and CDR2 from the germline V gene are SEHNR and FQNEAQ (reference sequence). This CDR3 is 13 amino acids long. The CDR3 coding sequence is TGTGCCAGCAGCCCATCTAGCTTTGGTGAGCAGTTCTTC. This codes for CASSPSSFGEQFF.

The V gene is TRBV11-3, the J gene TRBJ2-1; no clear D gene. Germline V gene sequence: CDR1 SGHNT, CDR2 YENEEA. The CDR3 length is 15 residues. Deletions cut 0 bases from V and 3 bases from J, with 9 bases between. For the CDR3, the DNA is TGTGCCAGCAGCTTAGATGGGATACACTACAATGAGCAGTTCTTC. Amino acids: CASSLDGIHYNEQFF.

The rearrangement uses TRBV27 and TRBJ1-2; TRBD1 matches 8 bases. This CDR3 has 15 amino acids. CDR1 MNHEY and CDR2 SMNVEV come from the germline V gene (reference sequence). After removal of 5 bases from V and 3 bases from J, the junction contained 8 bases not matched to a gene. CDR3 coding DNA: TGTGCCAGCAGTCTCTACGGACAGGGAGACTATGGCTACACCTTC. This translates into CASSLYGQGDYGYTF.

This clone was observed a few times. The chain uses TRBV19 and TRBJ1-1; possible D gene TRBD1, 5 bases. This CDR3 is built from 13 residues. Trimming left V 5 bases short and J 4 bases short, with 11 bases between. Germline V gene sequence: CDR1 LNHDA, CDR2 SQIVND (reference sequence). DNA of the CDR3: TGTGCCAGTAGTTCGTGGGGCTTCACTGAAGCTTTCTTT. Protein: CASSSWGFTEAFF.